A single sample gave rise to the 7 T cell receptor beta chains below, sequenced in a study of cytomegalovirus exposure and HLA in healthy donors. Sequenced by immunoSEQ multiplex PCR; TCRdb stores in-frame clones only, minus some. The sample yields 130,000 or so clones, about 85% seen once. Sequencing was performed on PBMCs. The origin of the receptors is a woman aged 30 to 39 in good health and CMV-seronegative.

In this sample, this clone turned up once. This chain joins TRBV5-1 and TRBJ2-1, with TRBD1 matching over 9 bases. Trimming took 4 bases from V and 8 from J; bases not matched to a gene: 13. The germline V gene encodes CDR1 SGHRS and CDR2 YFSETQ. The CDR3 contains 16 residues. The CDR3 DNA reads as TGCGCCAGCAGCCACTCGGACAGGGGCGGTTACGATGAGCAGTTCTTC. Translating it yields CASSHSDRGGYDEQFF.

The CDR3 loop is CASSLHGGVQETQYF. CDR3 coding DNA: TGTGCCAGCAGCCTGCATGGGGGGGTCCAAGAGACCCAGTACTTC. The chain employs TRBV5-6 and TRBJ2-5, with 7 bases matching TRBD2. The germline gives CDR1 SGHDT, CDR2 YYEEEE. Trimming took 4 bases from V and 1 from J; bases not matched to a gene: 7. There are 15 residues in the CDR3.

J is TRBJ1-2 and V is TRBV6-5, with D uncertain. V gave up 2 bases and J gave up 10 bases, with 20 bases separating them. Per germline, CDR1 MNHEY and CDR2 SVGAGI. The CDR3 loop spans 15 amino acids. For the CDR3, the DNA is TGTGCCAGCAGTTACGGGCGGGAGTCCGGAGTCTACTACACCTTC. Translated, it gives CASSYGRESGVYYTF.

This clone came up a few times. The V gene is TRBV4-1, the J gene TRBJ1-2; D remains unclear. V dropped 1 base and J dropped 6 bases, with 18 bases sitting between them. CDR1 and CDR2 (germline): MGHRA, YSYEKL. This CDR3 contains 16 residues. CDR3 DNA sequence: TGCGCCAGCAGCCAAGGACTAAGTACACGGGGTGATGGCTACACCTTC. It encodes CASSQGLSTRGDGYTF.

J is TRBJ1-4 and V is TRBV4-1; D perhaps matches TRBD1 (5 bases). This CDR3 is built from 15 residues. The V gene lost 2 bases and the J gene lost 4 bases, with 11 bases spanning the gap. CDR1 is MGHRA, CDR2 YSYEKL, per germline. CDR3 region: CASSQQGGDNEKLFF. The CDR3, as DNA: TGCGCCAGCAGCCAACAGGGTGGGGATAATGAAAAACTGTTTTTT.

The chain recombines TRBV4-3 with TRBJ2-2, with D maybe TRBD1 (7 bases). The CDR3 is 15 amino acids. Germline V lookup: CDR1 LGHNA, CDR2 YSLEER. Trimming shortened V by 0 bases and J by 6 bases, and 11 bases separated the two germline ends. CDR3 amino acids: CASSQDRGVAGELFF. The CDR3 DNA sequence: TGCGCCAGCAGCCAAGACAGGGGGGTCGCCGGGGAGCTGTTTTTT.

In this sample, this clone turned up a few times. The rearrangement links TRBV18 to TRBJ1-2; D is undetermined. Germline V lookup: CDR1 KGHSH, CDR2 LQKENI. This CDR3 region has 15 residues. The V end lost 2 bases, the J end lost 1 base, and 11 bases lay between the germline ends. CDR3 nucleotides: TGTGCCAGCTCACCATTGGAGCGGGGTAACTATGGCTACACCTTC. This codes for CASSPLERGNYGYTF.